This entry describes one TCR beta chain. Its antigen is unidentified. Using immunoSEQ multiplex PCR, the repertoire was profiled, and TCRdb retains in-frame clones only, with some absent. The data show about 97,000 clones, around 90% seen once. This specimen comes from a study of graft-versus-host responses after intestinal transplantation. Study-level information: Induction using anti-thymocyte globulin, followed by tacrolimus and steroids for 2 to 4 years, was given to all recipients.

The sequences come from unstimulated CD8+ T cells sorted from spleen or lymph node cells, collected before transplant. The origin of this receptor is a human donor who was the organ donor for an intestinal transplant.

The CDR3 loop is CATSRGPGDSYEQYF. In DNA, the CDR3 is TGTGCCACCAGCAGGGGACCAGGGGATTCCTACGAGCAGTACTTC. This chain connects TRBV15 to TRBJ2-7, with D possibly TRBD1 on 6 matching bases. Trimming stripped 3 bases from V and 1 base from J, with 13 bases between. There are 15 residues in the CDR3. CDR1 is LNHNV and CDR2 is YYDKDF in the germline V gene (reference sequence). The entire variable domain, with the rest obtained from reference TRBV15 and TRBJ2-7, is as follows: DAMVIQNPRYQVTQFGKPVTLSCSQTLNHNVMYWYQQKSSQAPKLLFHYYDKDFNNEADTPDNFQSRRPNTSFCFLDIRSPGLGDTAMYLCATSRGPGDSYEQYFGPGTRLTVT.